The entry below gives a single T cell receptor beta chain sequence along with its context. Its specificity is unknown. The source of the sample is a study of CD8+ T cells in alopecia areata. For the study at large: Those patients who were treated received oral tofacitinib, which was given at 5 to 10 mg twice daily for moderate-to-severe alopecia areata. Study results and caveats: Unlike in mice, where it was clearer, TCR sharing across patients was less clear, possibly HLA-related. For lesional scalp, especially alopecia totalis/universalis, clonality was higher than in normal scalp. The study also sequences resident alphabeta T cells of normal skin in scalp samples.

TCR sequencing used cDNA made by reverse transcription of extracted RNA. Here immunoSEQ multiplex PCR was the method, and the copy in TCRdb shows in-frame clones only, minus some. The repertoire consists of 130,000 to 150,000 clones, with about half occurring once and the leading ten covering 0.99%. The clonotype comes from a human donor with alopecia areata. Sequencing used CD4+ T cells sorted from blood, obtained at week 0.

The CDR3 sequence: CASSQTDTQYF. The CDR3 DNA reads as TGTGCCAGCAGTCAAACAGATACGCAGTATTTT. The V and J genes are TRBV28 and TRBJ2-3, with D unclear. The CDR3 loop spans 11 amino acids. Trimming took off 5 bases at V and 3 bases at J, with 3 bases between the two ends. Germline assignment: CDR1 MDHEN and CDR2 SYDVKM. Full variable domain (missing parts from reference TRBV28 and TRBJ2-3): DVKVTQSSRYLVKRTGEKVFLECVQDMDHENMFWYRQDPGLGLRLIYFSYDVKMKEKGDIPEGYSVSREKKERFSLILESASTNQTSMYLCASSQTDTQYFGPGTRLTVL.